This TCR beta chain emerged from a study of T cell responses to AZD1222 COVID-19 vaccine (dated by TCRdb to the early 2020s). Background on the whole study: AZD1222 recipients whose second dose came at about 4 weeks and those whose second dose came at about 12 weeks were combined into one group, since spike-specific TCR depth and breadth did not differ between the two schedules. A total of over 230 trial participants underwent TCR sequencing, of whom some 210 received two doses of AZD1222 and roughly 25 received two doses of the MenACWY control vaccine. Enrollment into the trials was organized by age into subgroups of 18-55, 56-69 and 70-plus years, and those subgroups contained about 160, 30 and 59 TCR-sequenced participants, respectively.

The time point label on this specimen signifies: baseline before first vaccination. The vaccinee samples were drawn from two UK trials, COV001 and COV002, one of which was a single-blind randomized controlled phase 2/3 trial testing AZD1222 (ChAdOx1 nCoV-19) in healthy adults. For TCRbeta chain sequencing, PBMC samples from trial participants were taken at day 0 and at day 28 after the second dose. Broader findings and caveats from the paper: Vaccine-associated CD4 TCRs spanned the whole spike protein, with dominant responses in regions 160-218 and 743-854. Nearly half of unique spike-specific TCRs reportedly recognized epitopes outside regions mutated in the B.1.351 and B.1.1.7 variants. Conclusions about previously exposed vaccinees were limited because only five to seven AZD1222 recipients were SARS-CoV-2 seropositive at baseline. In the small 56-69-year group, the increase in depth fell short of significance, most likely because of low power. Because no day 14 peak-response samples were available, repertoires were characterized only after the peak T cell response. Participants were mostly white British and included more females than males, and it was suggested by the authors that clonal diversity may have been underestimated. After two AZD1222 doses, spike-specific TCR breadth and depth were significantly higher than at day 0 and than in MenACWY recipients.

This clone was found a few times. Its specific antigen is unknown. No per-base quality is available; no much larger clone lies one base away. The CDR3 regions of human TCRbeta chains were analyzed by immunosequencing. In the source study's methods: Repertoire TCRs were matched against a reference library of SARS-CoV-2-specific TCRs generated with the MIRA antigen-specificity platform. Breadth meant the fraction of unique TCRs that were SARS-CoV-2-associated, whereas depth meant the fraction of total T cells that were SARS-CoV-2-associated. Each spike-specific TCR was assigned to its reactive spike region and to a CD4 or CD8 class using the MIRA data. Log10-transformed breadth and depth values were compared by one-way ANOVA with Sidak's multiple comparisons tests. TCRdb obtained this table from immuneACCESS and retained in-frame rearrangements with V and J assigned. These tables miss some clones; where compared with another copy, unresolved V genes account for less than half of the shortfall, and the remainder is unexplained. V, J and clone size are those of that table, while D and trimming were read from the DNA. Present in this sample are about 50,000 clones, 80% to 90% of which were seen just once. The top ten hold less than 15% of the sample.

The CDR3 has 18 amino acids, counting the end cysteine and phenylalanine. Only the CDR3 DNA stays, 54 bases, in frame from base 1. V is trimmed back by 3 bases and J by 5 bases, and the junction contains 13 bases that no gene match accounts for. The germline V gene provides CDR1 MDHEN and CDR2 SYDVKM. The rearranged segments are TRBV28 and TRBJ1-6; TRBD1 agrees with 7 junctional bases. The sample was peripheral blood, taken on day 0 of AZD1222 vaccination. The receptor's source is an adult in good health. The nucleotide sequence reads TGTGCCAGCAGTTTGTACGGACAGGCCGGTCCGCATAATTCACCCCTCCACTTT. Its protein reads: CASSLYGQAGPHNSPLHF.